This T cell receptor beta chain was obtained from a study of regulatory T cells in long-lasting Graves disease. Construction of TCR beta libraries relied on iRepertoire HTBI primers and on Arm-PCR targeting CDR3 regions. In TCRdb, the multiplex PCR reads were re-called with MiXCR into one record per CDR3 protein. The table shows about 290,000 distinct CDR3 sequences, with around a fifth occurring only once. Time point of the sample: persistent/refractory GD, antithyroid drugs over 5 years with positive TRAb. From PBMCs, RNA was extracted and then used to make the TCR library. For this clonotype: Its antigen is unidentified.

Study-wide points: The work looked only at peripheral blood and did not look at thyroid tissue. Persistent disease favored TRBV28, TRBJ1-2 and TRBJ2-5. TCR diversity was lower in persistent Graves' patients (versus newly diagnosed ones). Persistent patients shared more public clonotypes (roughly 2,500) than new patients (more than 900).

The CDR3 is 14 amino acids. With 2 bases removed from V and 4 bases from J, the gap between germline ends came to 8 bases. CDR1 and CDR2 (germline): SGHTA, FQGNSA. The source of this sequence is a female donor with Graves disease. The specimen was peripheral blood mononuclear cells (PBMCs), collected when the disease was refractory, from a patient treated with antithyroid drugs. The rearrangement joins TRBV7-2 to TRBJ2-2; D call uncertain. The CDR3 DNA reads TGTGCCAGCAGCTTATCTCTAGGCACCGGGGAGCTGTTTTTT. This codes for CASSLSLGTGELFF.